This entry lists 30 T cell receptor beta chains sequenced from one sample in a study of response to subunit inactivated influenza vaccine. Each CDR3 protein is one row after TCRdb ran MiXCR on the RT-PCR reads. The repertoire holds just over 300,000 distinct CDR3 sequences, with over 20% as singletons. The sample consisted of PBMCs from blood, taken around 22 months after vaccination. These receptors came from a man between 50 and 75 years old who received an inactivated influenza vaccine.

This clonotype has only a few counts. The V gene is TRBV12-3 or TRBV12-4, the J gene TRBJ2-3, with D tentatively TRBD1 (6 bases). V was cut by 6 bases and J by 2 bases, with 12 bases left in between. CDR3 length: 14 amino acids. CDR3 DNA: TGTGCCAGCAGCGAGGACAGTAACACAGATACGCAGTATTTT. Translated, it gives CASSEDSNTDTQYF.

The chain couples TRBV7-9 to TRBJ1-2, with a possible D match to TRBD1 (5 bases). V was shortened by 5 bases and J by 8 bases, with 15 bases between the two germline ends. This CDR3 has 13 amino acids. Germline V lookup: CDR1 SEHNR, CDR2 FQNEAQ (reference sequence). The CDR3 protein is CASSLRGAEGYTF. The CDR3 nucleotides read TGTGCCAGCAGCCTTAGGGGCGCGGAAGGCTACACCTTC.

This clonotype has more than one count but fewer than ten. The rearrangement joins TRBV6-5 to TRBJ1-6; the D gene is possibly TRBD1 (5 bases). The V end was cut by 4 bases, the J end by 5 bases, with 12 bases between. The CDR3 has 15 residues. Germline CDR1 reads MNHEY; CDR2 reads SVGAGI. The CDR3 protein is CASSLTGGDNSPLHF. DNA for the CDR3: TGTGCCAGCAGTTTAACAGGTGGAGATAATTCACCCCTCCACTTT.

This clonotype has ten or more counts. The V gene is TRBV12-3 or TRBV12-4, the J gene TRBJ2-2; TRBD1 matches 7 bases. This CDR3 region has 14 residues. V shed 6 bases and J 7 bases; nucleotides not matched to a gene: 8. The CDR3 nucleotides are TGTGCCAGCAGCCCCCTACAGGGGAACGGGGAGCTGTTTTTT. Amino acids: CASSPLQGNGELFF.

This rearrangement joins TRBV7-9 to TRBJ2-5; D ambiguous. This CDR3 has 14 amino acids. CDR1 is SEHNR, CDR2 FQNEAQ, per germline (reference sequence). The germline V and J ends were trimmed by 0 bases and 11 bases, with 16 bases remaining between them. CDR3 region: CASSLATLLKLQYF. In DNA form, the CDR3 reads TGTGCCAGCAGCTTAGCGACGCTACTAAAACTTCAGTACTTC.

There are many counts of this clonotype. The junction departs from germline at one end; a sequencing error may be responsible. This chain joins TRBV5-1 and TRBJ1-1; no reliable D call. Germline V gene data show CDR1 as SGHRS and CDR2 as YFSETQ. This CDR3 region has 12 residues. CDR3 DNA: TGTGCCAGCAGCTTAGTGGGTACTGAAGCTTTCTTT. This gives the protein CASSLVGTEAFF.

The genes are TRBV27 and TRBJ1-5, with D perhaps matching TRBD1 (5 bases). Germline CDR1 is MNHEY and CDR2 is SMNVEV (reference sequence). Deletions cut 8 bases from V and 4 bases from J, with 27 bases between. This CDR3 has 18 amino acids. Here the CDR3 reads CASGPLDGHLFGNQPQHF. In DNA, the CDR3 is TGTGCCAGCGGACCGCTGGATGGACACCTATTCGGTAATCAGCCCCAGCATTTT.

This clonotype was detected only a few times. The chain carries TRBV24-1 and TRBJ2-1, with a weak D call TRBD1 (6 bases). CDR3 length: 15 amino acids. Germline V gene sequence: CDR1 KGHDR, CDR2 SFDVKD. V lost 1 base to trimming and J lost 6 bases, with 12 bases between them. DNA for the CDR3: TGTGCCACCAGTGATTTATCCAGGGGTGGCAATGAGCAGTTCTTC. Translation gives CATSDLSRGGNEQFF.

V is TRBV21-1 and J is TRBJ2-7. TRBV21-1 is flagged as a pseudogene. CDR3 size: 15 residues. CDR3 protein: CASSKVVRLTYEQYF. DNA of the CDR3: TGTGCCAGCAGCAAAGTGGTCAGGTTGACCTACGAGCAGTACTTC.

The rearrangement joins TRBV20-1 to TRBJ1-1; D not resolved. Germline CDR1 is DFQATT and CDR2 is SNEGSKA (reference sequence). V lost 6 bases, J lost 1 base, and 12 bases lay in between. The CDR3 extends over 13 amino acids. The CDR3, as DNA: TGCAGTGCCAAAAGAGCAGGGAACACTGAAGCTTTCTTT. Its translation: CSAKRAGNTEAFF.

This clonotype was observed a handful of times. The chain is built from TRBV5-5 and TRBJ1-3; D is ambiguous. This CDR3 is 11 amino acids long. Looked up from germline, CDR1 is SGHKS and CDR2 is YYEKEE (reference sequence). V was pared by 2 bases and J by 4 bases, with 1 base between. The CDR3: CASSFGNTIYF. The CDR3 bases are TGTGCCAGCAGCTTCGGAAACACCATATATTTT.

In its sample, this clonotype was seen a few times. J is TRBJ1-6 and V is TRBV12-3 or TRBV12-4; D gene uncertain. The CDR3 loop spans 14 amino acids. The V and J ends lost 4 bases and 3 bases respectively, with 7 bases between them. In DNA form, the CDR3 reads TGTGCCAGCAGTTACAGAGACTATAATTCACCCCTCCACTTT. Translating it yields CASSYRDYNSPLHF.

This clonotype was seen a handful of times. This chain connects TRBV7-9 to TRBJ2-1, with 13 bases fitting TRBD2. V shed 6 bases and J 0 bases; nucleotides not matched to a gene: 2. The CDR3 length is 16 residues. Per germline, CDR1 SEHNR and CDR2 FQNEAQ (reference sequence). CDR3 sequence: CASRGLAGTSYNEQFF. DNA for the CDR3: TGTGCCAGCAGGGGACTAGCGGGGACCTCCTACAATGAGCAGTTCTTC.

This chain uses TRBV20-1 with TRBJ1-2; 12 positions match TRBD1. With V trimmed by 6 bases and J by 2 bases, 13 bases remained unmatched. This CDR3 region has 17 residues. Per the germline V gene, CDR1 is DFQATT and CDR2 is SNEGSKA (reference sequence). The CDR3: CSAPNRDRGRWNYGYTF. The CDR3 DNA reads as TGCAGTGCCCCTAACCGGGACAGGGGGCGGTGGAACTATGGCTACACCTTC.

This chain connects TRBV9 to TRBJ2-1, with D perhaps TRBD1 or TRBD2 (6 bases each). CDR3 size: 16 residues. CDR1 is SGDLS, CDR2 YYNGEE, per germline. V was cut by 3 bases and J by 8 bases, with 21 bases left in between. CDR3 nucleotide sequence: TGTGCCAGCAGCGCGAGGGCAGGGGAGGTAAGCTATGAGCAGTTCTTC. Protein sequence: CASSARAGEVSYEQFF. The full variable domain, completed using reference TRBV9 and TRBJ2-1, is DSGVTQTPKHLITATGQRVTLRCSPRSGDLSVYWYQQSLDQGLQFLIQYYNGEERAKGNILERFSAQQFPDLHSELNLSSLELGDSALYFCASSARAGEVSYEQFFGPGTRLTVL.

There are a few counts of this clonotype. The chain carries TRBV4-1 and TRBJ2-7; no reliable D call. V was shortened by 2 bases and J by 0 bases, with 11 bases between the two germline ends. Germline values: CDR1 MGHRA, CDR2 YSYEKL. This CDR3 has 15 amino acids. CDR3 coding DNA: TGCGCCAGCAGCCAACACAGTGAAAACTCCTACGAGCAGTACTTC. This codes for CASSQHSENSYEQYF.

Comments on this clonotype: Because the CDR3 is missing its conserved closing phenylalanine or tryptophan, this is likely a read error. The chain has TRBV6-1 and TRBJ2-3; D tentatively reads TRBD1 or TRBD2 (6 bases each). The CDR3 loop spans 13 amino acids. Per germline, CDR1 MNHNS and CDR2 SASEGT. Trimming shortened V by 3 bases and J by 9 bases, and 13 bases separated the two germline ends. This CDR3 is CASSDGGFGTQYC. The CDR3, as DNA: TGTGCCAGCAGTGACGGGGGCTTCGGGACGCAGTATTGT.

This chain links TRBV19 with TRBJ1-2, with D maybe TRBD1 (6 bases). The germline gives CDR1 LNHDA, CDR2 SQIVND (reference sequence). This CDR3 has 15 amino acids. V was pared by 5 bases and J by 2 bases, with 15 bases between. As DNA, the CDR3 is TGTGCCAGTAGTTCAATAGCTGGGGGCAACTATGGCTACACCTTC. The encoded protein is CASSSIAGGNYGYTF.

CDR3 residues: CASSLSWGEKLFF. The CDR3 DNA reads TGTGCCAGCAGTTTAAGTTGGGGAGAAAAACTGTTTTTT. The chain combines TRBV28 with TRBJ1-4; D gene uncertain. Germline CDR1 reads MDHEN; CDR2 reads SYDVKM. This CDR3 spans 13 amino acids. V was cut by 2 bases and J by 8 bases, with 9 bases left in between.

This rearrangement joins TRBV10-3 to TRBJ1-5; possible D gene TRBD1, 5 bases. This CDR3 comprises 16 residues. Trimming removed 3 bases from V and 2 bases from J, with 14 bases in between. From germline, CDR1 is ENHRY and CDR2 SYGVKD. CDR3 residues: CAISDGGEGGNQPQHF. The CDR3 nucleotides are TGTGCCATCAGTGATGGAGGGGAAGGGGGCAATCAGCCCCAGCATTTT.

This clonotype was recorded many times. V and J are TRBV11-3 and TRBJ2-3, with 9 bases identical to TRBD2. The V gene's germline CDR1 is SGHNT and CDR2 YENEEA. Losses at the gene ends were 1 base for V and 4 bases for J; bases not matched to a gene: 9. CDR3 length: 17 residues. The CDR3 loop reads CASSLGSTSGLADTQYF. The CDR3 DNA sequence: TGTGCCAGCAGCTTAGGATCCACTAGCGGGTTAGCAGATACGCAGTATTTT.

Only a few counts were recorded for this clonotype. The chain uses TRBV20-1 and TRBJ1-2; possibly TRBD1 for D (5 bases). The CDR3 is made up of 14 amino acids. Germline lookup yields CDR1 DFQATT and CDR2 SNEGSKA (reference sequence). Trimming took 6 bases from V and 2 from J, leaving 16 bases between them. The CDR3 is CSAAKQGGNYGYTF. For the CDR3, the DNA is TGCAGTGCCGCCAAGCAGGGTGGGAACTATGGCTACACCTTC.

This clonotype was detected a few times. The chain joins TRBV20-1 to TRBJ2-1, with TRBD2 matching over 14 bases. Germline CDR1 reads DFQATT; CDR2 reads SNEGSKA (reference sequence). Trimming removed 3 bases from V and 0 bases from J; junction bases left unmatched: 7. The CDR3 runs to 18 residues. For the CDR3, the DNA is TGCAGTGCTAGGGCCGGGACTAGCGGGAGCCCCTCCTACAATGAGCAGTTCTTC. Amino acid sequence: CSARAGTSGSPSYNEQFF.

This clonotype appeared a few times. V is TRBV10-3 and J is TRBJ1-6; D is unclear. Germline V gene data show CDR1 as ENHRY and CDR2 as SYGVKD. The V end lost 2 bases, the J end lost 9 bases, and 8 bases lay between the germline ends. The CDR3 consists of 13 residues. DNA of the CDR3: TGTGCCATCAGTGAGAGTCAGCGTTCACCCCTCCACTTT. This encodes CAISESQRSPLHF.

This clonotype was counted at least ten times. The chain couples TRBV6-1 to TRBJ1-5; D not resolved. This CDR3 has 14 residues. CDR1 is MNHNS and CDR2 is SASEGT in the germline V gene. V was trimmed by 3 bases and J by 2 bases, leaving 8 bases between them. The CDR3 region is CASSEGFGNQPQHF. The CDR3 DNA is TGTGCCAGCAGTGAGGGATTTGGCAATCAGCCCCAGCATTTT.

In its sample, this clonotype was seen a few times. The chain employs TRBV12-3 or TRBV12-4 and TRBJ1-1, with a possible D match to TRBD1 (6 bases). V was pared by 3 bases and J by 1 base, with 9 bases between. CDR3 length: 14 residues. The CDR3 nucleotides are TGTGCCAGCAGTTTCAGCAGGGGGAACACTGAAGCTTTCTTT. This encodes CASSFSRGNTEAFF.

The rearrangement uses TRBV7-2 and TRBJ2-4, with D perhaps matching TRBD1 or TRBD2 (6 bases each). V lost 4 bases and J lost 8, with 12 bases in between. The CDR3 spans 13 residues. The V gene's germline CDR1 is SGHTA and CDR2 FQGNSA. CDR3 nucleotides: TGTGCCAGCAGCTGGTACAGGGAGGACATTCAGTACTTC. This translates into CASSWYREDIQYF.

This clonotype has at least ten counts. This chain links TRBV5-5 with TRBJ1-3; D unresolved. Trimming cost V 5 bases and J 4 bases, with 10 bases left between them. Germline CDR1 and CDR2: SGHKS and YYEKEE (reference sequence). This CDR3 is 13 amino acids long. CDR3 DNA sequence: TGTGCCAGCAGTCGGGATGCCGGAAACACCATATATTTT. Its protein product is CASSRDAGNTIYF.

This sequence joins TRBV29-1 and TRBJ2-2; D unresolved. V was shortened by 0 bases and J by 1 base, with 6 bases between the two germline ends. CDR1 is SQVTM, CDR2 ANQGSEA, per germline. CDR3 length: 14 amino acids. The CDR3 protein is CSVEDPGNTGELFF. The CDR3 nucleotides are TGCAGCGTTGAAGATCCCGGGAACACCGGGGAGCTGTTTTTT.

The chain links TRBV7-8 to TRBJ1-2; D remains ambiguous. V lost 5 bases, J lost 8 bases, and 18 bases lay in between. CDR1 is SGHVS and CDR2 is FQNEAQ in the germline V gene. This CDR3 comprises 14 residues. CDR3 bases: TGTGCCAGCAGCCGCAGTGGTACGATGGGAGGCTACACCTTC. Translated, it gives CASSRSGTMGGYTF.